This TCR beta chain was sequenced for a study of molecular identifiers for immune sequencing clone quantification. TCRdb recomputed calls from the PCR reads with MiXCR, one row per CDR3 protein. The table has hundreds of thousands of distinct CDR3 sequences, over 20% seen once. With respect to this clonotype: The antigen is undetermined.

Study-level findings and limits: Spiked Jurkat TCR RNA from one cell was reportedly detectable among about 1 million naive cells.

The germline V gene has CDR1 SGHDT and CDR2 YYEEEE. J gave up 2 bases and V 4 bases, and 6 bases lay outside the gene matches. The CDR3 length is 17 residues. This receptor was taken from a human donor in good health. Some libraries in this study had Jurkat cell RNA spiked in. The material sequenced was naive CD8+ T cells from blood, with Jurkat cell RNA spiked in. The subset: FACS-sorted CD8+CD4-CCR7+CD45RA+ naive T cells. The chain carries TRBV5-6 and TRBJ2-3; 14 nucleotides match TRBD2. This chain's CDR3 is CASSPGLAGGNTDTQYF. The CDR3 region has the DNA TGTGCCAGCAGCCCCGGACTAGCGGGGGGCAACACAGATACGCAGTATTTT.